The present T cell receptor beta chain was sequenced within a study of T cell changes during pregnancy in multiple sclerosis. The junction had 2 bases not matched to a gene; V was cut back by 6 bases and J by 0 bases. CDR1 ENHRY and CDR2 SYGVKD come from the germline V gene. The CDR3 spans 14 residues. TCRdb keeps only in-frame clones here, not all; method: immunoSEQ multiplex PCR. The sample has about 26,000 clones, roughly nine tenths seen once. V gene TRBV10-3 combines with J gene TRBJ2-7, with TRBD2 matching over 10 bases. The TCR sequence derives from a female donor with multiple sclerosis, enrolled in a pregnancy study. The sequenced sample was CD8+ T cells from peripheral blood mononuclear cells, obtained in the second trimester of pregnancy. This CDR3 reads CAIRTSGPSYEQYF. The CDR3 DNA is TGTGCCATCAGGACTAGCGGGCCCTCCTACGAGCAGTACTTC.